This TCR beta chain was identified during a study of cytomegalovirus exposure and HLA in healthy donors. Findings and limits, study-wide: Reported findings show TCR beta sequences accurately forecast HLA-A and HLA-B alleles in most subjects. Looking again later, the authors saw that most CMV-associated TCR beta chains seemed HLA-restricted.

Remarks on this clone: What it binds is unknown.

Healthy bone marrow donors formed the donor group. Researchers ran the PCR with 60 Vbeta and 13 Jbeta primers. The data were produced by immunoSEQ multiplex PCR, yet TCRdb's version contains in-frame clones alone and is incomplete. The sample records more than 95,000 clones, around 79% being singletons. The sample comprised PBMCs. The clonotype was recovered from a woman aged 70-85 years in good health and CMV-seropositive.

CDR3: CASSSLISEQYF. DNA of the CDR3: TGTGCCAGCAGTTCCCTCATTAGCGAGCAGTACTTC. The chain employs TRBV28 and TRBJ2-7; no reliable D call. There are 12 residues in the CDR3. The germline CDR1 and CDR2 sequences are MDHEN and SYDVKM. Trimming took off 4 bases at V and 6 bases at J, with 10 bases between the two ends.